This is a list of T cell receptor beta chains from one sample in a study of identical twins' blood T cells. Via MiXCR, TCRdb re-called the 5' RACE reads, giving one row per CDR3 protein. The sample has roughly 380,000 distinct CDR3 sequences; roughly 31% are singletons. The sequencing input was PBMCs. Receptors originate from a woman between 18 and 55 years old in good health. Both conserved end residues are part of each CDR3. A D gene is named only where the DNA matches it firmly. Not all rows give a size; the values are once, few, many and, for expanded clones, a class.

>few|TRBJ2-5|-|13|TRBV2
TGTGCCAGCAGTGAAAGGTCCGGAGAGACCCAGTACTTC
CASSERSGETQYF
>few|TRBJ1-6|-|13|TRBV20-1
TGCAGTGCGCGAGGGGGGATTGGTTCACCCCTCCACTTT
CSARGGIGSPLHF
>many|TRBJ1-2|-|13|TRBV20-1
TGCAGTGCCATCGTCACTGATTTGGTCGGCTACACCTTC
CSAIVTDLVGYTF
>few|TRBJ2-3|-|15|TRBV14
TGTGCCAGCAGCCAAGCACTAGTTCGATCTCTCAAGCAGTATTTT
CASSQALVRSLKQYF
>-|TRBJ2-3|-|15|TRBV3-1
TGTGCCAGCAGCCTCCAAGGATTCTCAACGGATACGCAGTATTTT
CASSLQGFSTDTQYF
>few|TRBJ1-1|-|13|TRBV5-1
TGCGCCAGCAAGGCGGTTCAGAACACTGAAGCTTTCTTT
CASKAVQNTEAFF
>-|TRBJ2-3|TRBD2|13|TRBV29-1
TGCAGCGTCAGCGGGGGGGCCTCGGATACGCAGTATTTT
CSVSGGASDTQYF
>-|TRBJ1-3|-|14|TRBV9
TGTGCCAGCAGCGTAGAGCTGGGTGGAAACACCATATATTTT
CASSVELGGNTIYF
>-|TRBJ2-1|-|12|TRBV11-2
TGTGCCAGCACCGAAGGTGGGACAGAGCAGTTCTTC
CASTEGGTEQFF
>-|TRBJ1-2|-|14|TRBV7-9
TGTGCCAGCAGCTTATCGCCTTTGGTCTATGGCTACACCTTC
CASSLSPLVYGYTF
>-|TRBJ2-2|TRBD2|19|TRBV11-2
TGTGCCAGCAGCTCCGCAGCTAGCGGGGGGCCCCAATTCACCGGGGAGCTGTTTTTT
CASSSAASGGPQFTGELFF
>few|TRBJ2-7|-|15|TRBV12-3/TRBV12-4
TGTGCCAGCAGTTTGGGTTCGGGGGCGCTGTACGAGCAGTACTTC
CASSLGSGALYEQYF
>-|TRBJ2-3|-|13|TRBV20-1
TGCAGTGCTAGTGCCGAAAACACAGATACGCAGTATTTT
CSASAENTDTQYF
>few|TRBJ1-1|-|16|TRBV3-1
TGTGCCAGCAGCCAAGTCCGATCGTCAGGGGATGGCCCAGCTTTCTTT
CASSQVRSSGDGPAFF
>few|TRBJ2-4|-|16|TRBV11-2
TGTGCCAGCAGCTTAGAGACCCGGGGACCCAAAAACATTCAGTACTTC
CASSLETRGPKNIQYF
>many|TRBJ1-2|-|15|TRBV6-5
TGTGCCAGCAGTTATTCGGCAGATTCTAACTATGGCTACACCTTC
CASSYSADSNYGYTF
>-|TRBJ1-1|-|15|TRBV27
TGTGCCAGCAGGCCACCCGGCAGCCCGAACACTGAAGCTTTCTTT
CASRPPGSPNTEAFF
>few|TRBJ1-4|TRBD1|15|TRBV5-1
TGCGCCAGCAGCCCCCGGACAGGGGGCGACGAAAAACTGTTTTTT
CASSPRTGGDEKLFF
>few|TRBJ1-5|-|14|TRBV19
TGTGCCAGTAGGACGGCGCCTAGCAATCAGCCCCAGCATTTT
CASRTAPSNQPQHF
>few|TRBJ1-2|-|14|TRBV11-2
TGTGCCAGCAGCTTAGACAGCTACATCTATGGCTACACCTTC
CASSLDSYIYGYTF
>few|TRBJ1-1|-|13|TRBV6-2/TRBV6-3
TGTGCCAGCAGAATACAGGGAAACACTGAAGCTTTCTTT
CASRIQGNTEAFF
>few|TRBJ2-1|-|14|TRBV5-5
TGTGCCAGCAGCTTGTTGGTCGGAAACAGTGAGCAGTTCTTC
CASSLLVGNSEQFF
>many|TRBJ1-1|TRBD1|12|TRBV29-1
TGCAGTGCTCGGACAGGGGGCACTGAAGCTTTCTTT
CSARTGGTEAFF
>-|TRBJ1-2|-|13|TRBV6-5
TGTGCCAGCAGTTACGGGGGCGGAAATGGCTACACCTTC
CASSYGGGNGYTF
>-|TRBJ1-6|-|15|TRBV7-2
TGTGCCAGCAGCGCGGGACCCTCCTATAATTCACCCCTCCACTTT
CASSAGPSYNSPLHF
>-|TRBJ2-3|TRBD2|15|TRBV2
TGTGCCAGCAGTGGGACTAGCGGGGAGTCAGATACGCAGTATTTT
CASSGTSGESDTQYF
>many|TRBJ2-3|TRBD2|16|TRBV6-5
TGTGCCAGCAGTTACTCGATGGGGGGGATGACAGATACGCAGTATTTT
CASSYSMGGMTDTQYF
>-|TRBJ2-1|TRBD2|17|TRBV4-2
TGTGCCAGCAGCCAAGTTTCGGGACTAGCCCAATACAATGAGCAGTTCTTC
CASSQVSGLAQYNEQFF
>few|TRBJ1-1|-|15|TRBV29-1
TGCAGCGTTGAGAGGGTCGCAGGGCTAAACACTGAAGCTTTCTTT
CSVERVAGLNTEAFF
>few|TRBJ2-1|-|14|TRBV18
TGTGCCAGCTCACCACCCACCAGGCCCAATGAGCAGTTCTTC
CASSPPTRPNEQFF
>-|TRBJ1-1|-|14|TRBV25-1
TGTGCCAGCAGTGACTGGGACCGGAACACTGAAGCTTTCTTT
CASSDWDRNTEAFF
>-|TRBJ2-2|-|13|TRBV3-1
TGTGCCAGCGGCTTCCGTGGCGCCGGGGAGCTGTTTTTT
CASGFRGAGELFF
>-|TRBJ1-3|-|13|TRBV10-1
TGCGCCATCAGTGAGTCCGGAACAAACACCATATATTTT
CAISESGTNTIYF
>-|TRBJ1-5|-|15|TRBV9
TGTGCCAGCAGCAACGACGCGGATTTAGGTCAGCCCCAGCATTTT
CASSNDADLGQPQHF
>few|TRBJ1-5|TRBD1|13|TRBV10-3
TGTGCCATCTCGACAGGGATGGATCAGCCCCAGCATTTT
CAISTGMDQPQHF
>few|TRBJ2-7|-|14|TRBV3-1
TGTGCCAGCAGCCAAGGAACAGAGGCCTACGAGCAGTACTTC
CASSQGTEAYEQYF
>once|TRBJ1-1|-|14|TRBV5-6
TGTGCCAGCAGCTTGGTCCGTCCTCCCCGAGAAGCTTTCTTT
CASSLVRPPREAFF
>-|TRBJ2-3|-|12|TRBV19
TGTGCCAGCGGGATGGTAGCAGATACGCAGTATTTT
CASGMVADTQYF
>few|TRBJ1-3|-|13|TRBV20-1
TGCAGTGCTAGAGAGCAGGGGAAAAACACCATATATTTT
CSAREQGKNTIYF
>-|TRBJ1-2|-|15|TRBV10-3
TGTGCCATCAGTGACCAACCGGGGGTTTCCTATGGCTACACCTTC
CAISDQPGVSYGYTF
>-|TRBJ1-3|-|14|TRBV7-9
TGTGCCAGCAGCTTAATGGACAGAAGAAACACCATATATTTT
CASSLMDRRNTIYF
>-|TRBJ2-4|-|14|TRBV7-9
TGTGCCAGCAGCTTAGAACCGGGAATAGGCATTCAGTACTTC
CASSLEPGIGIQYF
>-|TRBJ2-5|-|15|TRBV6-5
TGTGCCAGCAGTTACTCGAATCCACGGCAAGAGACCCAGTACTTC
CASSYSNPRQETQYF
>-|TRBJ1-1|-|13|TRBV12-3/TRBV12-4
TGTGCCAGCAGTTTTCTTGCCAGCCATGAAGCTTTCTTT
CASSFLASHEAFF
>few|TRBJ1-2|-|15|TRBV27
TGTGCCAGCAGGGGGCTCGGACAGTCTAACTATGGCTACACCTTC
CASRGLGQSNYGYTF
>-|TRBJ2-1|TRBD2|15|TRBV9
TGTGCCAGCAGCGTTCTAGCGGGAGGTGGAAATGAGCAGTTCTTC
CASSVLAGGGNEQFF
>-|TRBJ1-2|-|21|TRBV21-1
TGTGCCAGCAGCAAAGATTTCATTTCCGGGACAGGGGGCCTCCGAGTCTATGGCTACACCTTC
CASSKDFISGTGGLRVYGYTF
>few|TRBJ2-4|-|14|TRBV7-2
TGTGCCAGCAGCTTCAGGGGGGCCGGGGACATTCAGTACTTC
CASSFRGAGDIQYF
>-|TRBJ1-1|-|13|TRBV6-5
TGTGCCGGCAGTTTACAGGGAAACACTGAAGCTTTCTTT
CAGSLQGNTEAFF
>-|TRBJ1-4|-|15|TRBV14
TGTGCCAGCAGCCGTACCGGGACAACGAGTGAAAAACTGTTTTTT
CASSRTGTTSEKLFF